This TCR beta chain was captured by sequencing in a study of cytomegalovirus exposure and HLA in healthy donors (dated by TCRdb to the late 2010s). For context, the study as a whole: In an earlier analysis of around 540 of the donors, 276 Gb of sequence data and approximately 100 million unique TCR beta sequences from roughly 200 million T cells were reported. Roughly 300 gigabases of sequencing data and 70 million to 95 million unique TCR sequences made up an early release that covered some 640 HLA-typed donors. Of the roughly 390 genotyped donors, 70% to 90% were placed in the genetic ancestry cluster associated with self-reported Caucasian donors. The study was designed to test whether signatures of past pathogen exposure could be identified by cataloging public T cell receptors. The study used immunosequencing to profile the T cell repertoires of 666 subjects and linked those repertoires to cytomegalovirus serostatus. A separate validation cohort of 90 to 150 different subjects was used in addition to the approximately 700-subject first cohort. High-throughput TCR immunosequencing, statistical association of individual TCRs with disease status, and machine learning were combined to predict cytomegalovirus infection status. A later analysis re-analyzed previously published TCR beta repertoires from several hundred donors and added high-resolution HLA genotyping to study TCR occurrence patterns. Rather than using new phenotypic data, the later analysis identified candidate immune exposures from TCR beta sequences and from how often those sequences occurred across donors. An earlier analysis of approximately 580 of the donors used high-throughput TCR beta sequencing to judge whether each TCR beta V gene segment behaved as functional or pseudogenic. Donor age, sex, ethnicity and CMV serostatus were compiled together with the repertoire data. A later genetic analysis used genome-wide SNP genotypes for about 60% of the roughly 700 donors, treating that subset as a discovery cohort. All discovery cohort repertoires had been generated on a single sequencing platform. HLA typing included class I and class II loci at four-digit resolution. The number of typed donors differed by locus: about 620-640 for A, B, C, DRB1 and DQB1; some 500 for DQA1; 606 for DPA1; and around 470 for DPB1. Four or five DR-DQ haplotypes were handled as single units for association and clustering because linkage in the cohort was strong. Across around 400 genotyped donors of the cohort, an average of approximately 220,000 unique TCR beta nucleotide sequences per donor were sequenced, and roughly 20% of those sequences were non-productive. The full study reports these points: The 87-base-pair reads could not distinguish some IMGT-functional V segments, including TRBV6-2 and TRBV6-3, so those segments were excluded. Most TCR sequences were observed very rarely across donors, whereas some public TCRs were present in many individuals. Specific HLA alleles were associated with 15,000 to 20,000 TCR beta sequences at a false discovery rate of 0.05 in a later analysis. A later analysis found that most CMV-associated TCR beta chains appeared HLA-restricted, with HLA associations seemingly driven largely by CMV exposure. Only TCR beta chains were sequenced in this cohort, and the absence of alpha or paired-chain data limited detectable features. In a later genetic analysis, a missense DCLRE1C variant was associated with V-gene and J-gene trimming of TCR beta chains, and the association was replicated in an independent cohort. CMV serostatus was the only immune exposure information available for the cohort. Because HLA typing was unavailable for some donors at each locus, only the typed subset was used in association tests. According to a later analysis, TCR association rates differed among HLA loci, with DRB1 alleles showing the most associated TCRs and HLA-C alleles showing the fewest. The authors suggested that the approach could potentially be generalized to other disease states and immunological phenotypes. In the study, 150 to 200 TCR beta chains were listed as associated with cytomegalovirus. The presence/absence analyses assumed that sequencing depth was roughly uniform across donors, and that assumption may not be true. Assigning TCR associations to individual alleles was difficult when HLA alleles, especially DR and DQ, strongly co-occurred. A further reported finding was that TCR beta sequences accurately predicted the HLA-A and HLA-B alleles for most subjects in the first cohort. A later analysis found that HLA-associated TCR beta chains were more clonally expanded and had lower generation probabilities than equally common non-associated chains. A cluster of highly shared sequence variants was judged likely to be a technical artifact of the sequencing pipeline. A later genetic analysis reported fewer N-insertions in productive TCRs among donors in an Asian-associated ancestry cluster than the approximately 670-donor mean. Because counts were too low, seventeen rarely observed V segments, including chromosome 9 orphons, were excluded from the earlier analysis of around 640 of the donors. In both the original and validation cohorts, the classifier was reported to diagnose cytomegalovirus status with high specificity and sensitivity. Linkage disequilibrium might explain the correlated functional status among segregating V segments, but an unknown experimental factor could not be excluded. According to a later analysis, parvovirus B19, influenza, CMV and Epstein-Barr virus appeared linked to several top co-occurrence clusters. In vitro tests confirmed that a few of the cytomegalovirus-associated TCR beta chains recognize cytomegalovirus antigens. In an earlier analysis of 587 of the donors, most TCR beta V segments appeared in productive rearrangements about 87% or about 30% of the time, broadly matching IMGT annotations.

The library was produced with the immunoSEQ multiplex PCR assay. For the multiplex PCR, a mixture combining 60 forward primers for TCR Vbeta segments and 13 reverse primers for TCR Jbeta segments was used. A multiplex PCR assay on genomic DNA amplified the CDR3 region of rearranged TCR beta genes. Amplified TCR beta libraries were sequenced as 87-base-pair reads on the Illumina HiSeq System. The source study handled its data this way. In a later analysis, 77 million or so unique TCR beta chains were counted across the roughly 670 repertoires, and around 11 million of these chains were shared by at least two donors. A nearest-neighbor algorithm error-corrected the raw reads and collapsed the reads into unique sequences, merging closely related sequences to remove PCR and sequencing errors. V, D and J gene segments were assigned by aligning CDR3 sequences to IMGT reference sequences. For a sequence to be retained, a match of at least six nucleotides to both a V gene segment and a J gene segment was required. A rearrangement counted as productive if the CDR3 had no stop codons and remained in frame with V and J, and every other rearrangement counted as non-productive. CDR3 was defined by IMGT convention, running from the second conserved V-encoded cysteine to the conserved J-encoded phenylalanine. Sequences without an unambiguous match to a single V gene segment were excluded from the earlier analysis of 587 of the donors. An earlier analysis of just under 600 of the donors called V segments functional above 56.7% productive rearrangements and segregating when the between-donor standard deviation exceeded 5%. A statistical classification framework was developed to diagnose cytomegalovirus status using the catalog of TCR beta chain sequences. In a later analysis, V and J genes were assigned by comparing TCR nucleotide sequences against IMGT/GENE-DB human TR gene sequences. A later analysis assigned CDR3 sequences and most-parsimonious VDJ recombination scenarios with the TCRdist pipeline. In a later analysis, each TCR beta chain was defined by its CDR3 amino acid sequence together with its V-gene family, and reads without a unique V-gene family were excluded. As a way to deal with suspected cross-contamination and a sequencing artifact, a later analysis dropped 450 to 600 nucleotide sequences that were highly shared and had low generation probability. A later analysis calculated a clonal expansion index for each public chain from normalized within-repertoire ranks of inferred template counts. In a later analysis, generation probabilities were computed with a VDJ recombination model fitted to out-of-frame rearrangements, and the resulting probabilities were checked against IGoR. Hypergeometric tests were used in a later analysis to score TCR-TCR, TCR-HLA and TCR-CMV co-occurrence, with a repertoire-size bias correction applied to the TCR pairs. False discovery rates were estimated in a later analysis by permuting HLA or CMV assignments 20 times. In a later analysis, co-occurring TCRs were grouped using DBSCAN, with TCRdist sequence similarity added in when clustering inside HLA-allele-positive subsets. Repertoires with fewer than 30,000 or more than 120,000 public chains were left out of co-occurrence clustering, as were four to six repertoires with anomalous nucleotide sharing. TCRdb's version of the immuneACCESS table is confined to in-frame rearrangements and falls short of the full clone set. An unresolved V gene accounts for under half of the shortfall where checked; the remainder is of unknown origin. Clonal size and the V and J genes are those of that table, whereas D and trimming came from the DNA. The sample contains fewer than 250,000 clones, 82% of them found a single time. Around 6% of the sample belongs to the ten largest clones.

The sample holds a few counts of this clone. Its binding antigen is unknown. No base-level quality is on record; no much larger clone is a single base apart. In total, about 650 healthy bone marrow donors made up the cohort. Cohort members were all nominally healthy when sampled, although unrecorded immune exposures were likely present. The donor was CMV seropositive and belonged to the group of about 290 seropositive cohort members. Every donor gave a peripheral blood sample, and the peripheral blood mononuclear cells from that sample were used for TCR beta sequencing. The Qiagen DNeasy Blood Extraction Kit was used to extract genomic DNA from the blood cell samples. CDR1 MNHEY and CDR2 SMNVEV were looked up in the germline V gene (reference sequence). V is pared back by 4 bases and J by 3 bases, with 13 bases lying between the germline termini. From the cysteine through the phenylalanine, the CDR3 covers 14 amino acids. The CDR3 DNA has 42 bases and is translated from base 1.

This sequence originates from a man between 40 and 49 years old in good health and CMV-seropositive. Recombination linked TRBV27 to TRBJ2-7, with a weak D call of TRBD2 (5 bases match). Sequenced: PBMCs. The nucleotides are TGTGCCAGCAGTTACACGGGAATCCTCTACGAGCAGTACTTC. Its product reads: CASSYTGILYEQYF.